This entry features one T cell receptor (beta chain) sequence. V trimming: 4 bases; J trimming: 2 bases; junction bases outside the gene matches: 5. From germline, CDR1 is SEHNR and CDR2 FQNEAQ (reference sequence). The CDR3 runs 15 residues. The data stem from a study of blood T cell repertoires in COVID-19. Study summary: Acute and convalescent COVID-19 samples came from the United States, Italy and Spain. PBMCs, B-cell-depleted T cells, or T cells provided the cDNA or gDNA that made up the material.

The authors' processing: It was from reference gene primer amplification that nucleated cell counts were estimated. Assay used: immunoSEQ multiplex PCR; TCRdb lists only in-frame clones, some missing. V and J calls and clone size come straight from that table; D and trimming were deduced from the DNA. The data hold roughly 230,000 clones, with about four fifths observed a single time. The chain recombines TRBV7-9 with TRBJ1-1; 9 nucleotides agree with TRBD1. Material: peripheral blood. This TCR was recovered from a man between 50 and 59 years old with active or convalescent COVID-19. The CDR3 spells CASSSGTGINTEAFF. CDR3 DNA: TGTGCCAGCAGCTCCGGGACAGGGATAAACACTGAAGCTTTCTTT.